The sequence of this T cell receptor (beta chain) was determined in a study of blood T cell repertoires in COVID-19. After removal of 4 bases from V and 1 base from J, the junction contained 5 bases not matched to a gene. The CDR3 runs to 15 residues. Per germline, CDR1 MGHRA and CDR2 YSYEKL. Sequenced by immunoSEQ multiplex PCR; TCRdb stores in-frame clones only, minus some. Of over 300,000 clones listed, around 85% are singletons. The gene calls are TRBV4-1 and TRBJ1-2; 8 positions agree with TRBD1. This TCR was sampled from a man between 25 and 39 years old who had recovered from COVID-19. Material: PBMCs or T cells enriched from blood (not recorded which). CDR3 sequence (DNA): TGCGCCAGCAGCCTTCGAGGGACAGGTAACTATGGCTACACCTTC. Its protein is CASSLRGTGNYGYTF.